This T cell receptor (beta chain) was documented in a study of T cells in Graves' hyperthyroidism and ophthalmopathy. Germline-derived CDR1 and CDR2 are SGHVS and FQNEAQ. CDR3 length: 15 residues. V lost 5 bases to trimming and J lost 11 bases, with 21 bases between them. The TCR beta CDR3 regions underwent amplification using RNA transcripts as the source. TCR CDR3 regions were first amplified by RT-PCR with HTBI primers. MiXCR, applied by TCRdb to the multiplex PCR reads, yields one record per CDR3 protein. The sample has 490,000 or so distinct CDR3 sequences, 46% seen once. Exclusion of patients followed from uncontrolled infection, other autoimmune disease, pregnancy or lactation. The study based diagnoses on clinical symptoms, serum thyroxine and TRAb, thyroid ultrasound and orbital computed tomography.

This receptor was identified in an adult woman with Graves' disease, either hyperthyroidism or ophthalmopathy (not recorded which). Sequenced sample: peripheral blood or thyroid tissue (not recorded which). The chain employs TRBV7-8 and TRBJ1-4; no firm D call. The CDR3 sequence: CASSATPGDLGKLFF. The DNA for the CDR3 is TGTGCCAGCAGCGCAACGCCGGGCGACCTTGGGAAACTGTTTTTT.